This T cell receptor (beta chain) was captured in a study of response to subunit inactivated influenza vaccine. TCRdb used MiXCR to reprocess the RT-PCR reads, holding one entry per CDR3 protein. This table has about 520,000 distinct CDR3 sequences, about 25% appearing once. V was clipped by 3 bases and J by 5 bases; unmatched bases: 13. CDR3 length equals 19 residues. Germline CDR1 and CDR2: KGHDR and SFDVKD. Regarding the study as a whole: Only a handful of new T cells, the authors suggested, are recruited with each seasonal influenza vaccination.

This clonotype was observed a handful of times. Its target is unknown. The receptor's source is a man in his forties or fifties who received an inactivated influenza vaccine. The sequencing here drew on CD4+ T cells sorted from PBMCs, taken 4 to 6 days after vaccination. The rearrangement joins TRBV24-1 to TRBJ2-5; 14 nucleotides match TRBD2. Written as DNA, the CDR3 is TGTGCCACCAGTGATCCGACTAGCGGGGGGGCGAATATGGGCGAGACCCAGTACTTC. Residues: CATSDPTSGGANMGETQYF.